What follows are 20 T cell receptor beta chains derived from one specimen sequenced in a study of post-analysis software for immune sequencing data. Every TCR beta cDNA library bore unique molecular identifiers. TCRdb passed the PCR reads through MiXCR, listing each CDR3 protein once. This sample has hundreds of thousands of distinct CDR3 sequences, with less than 35% found just once. Study-level results: Comparison of patients with controls showed 4 to 6 TRBV segments more frequent in patients, TRBV5-6, TRBV5-1 and TRBV20-1 among them.

No antigen has been assigned to these receptors. Specimen: blood. The receptors come from a girl aged 10-17 years with multiple sclerosis.

The chain recombines TRBV5-1 with TRBJ2-5; D perhaps matches TRBD2 (6 bases). The CDR3 spans 12 residues. The germline V gene encodes CDR1 SGHRS and CDR2 YFSETQ. Trimming stripped 4 bases from V and 4 bases from J, with 8 bases between. In DNA, the CDR3 is TGCGCCAGCAGCCGGGACTCAGAGACCCAGTACTTC. This codes for CASSRDSETQYF. Full variable domain (remainder filled in from reference TRBV5-1 and TRBJ2-5): KAGVTQTPRYLIKTRGQQVTLSCSPISGHRSVSWYQQTPGQGLQFLFEYFSETQRNKGNFPGRFSGRQFSNSRSEMNVSTLELGDSALYLCASSRDSETQYFGPGTRLLVL.

The sample holds a few counts of this clonotype. The chain recombines TRBV7-2 with TRBJ2-7; the match to TRBD2 covers 8 bases. This CDR3 contains 13 residues. The trim removed 6 bases at V and 6 bases at J, leaving 7 bases unmatched. Germline assignment: CDR1 SGHTA and CDR2 FQGNSA. The CDR3 reads CASSNSGNGEQYF. The CDR3 nucleotides are TGTGCCAGCAGTAATAGCGGGAATGGCGAGCAGTACTTC.

The rearrangement links TRBV18 to TRBJ1-6; D remains unclear. Trimming shortened V by 3 bases and J by 4 bases, and 13 bases separated the two germline ends. The CDR3 spans 16 residues. Germline V lookup: CDR1 KGHSH, CDR2 LQKENI. In DNA form, the CDR3 reads TGTGCCAGCTCACCGATCGCAGACGCTTATAATTCACCCCTCCACTTT. It specifies CASSPIADAYNSPLHF.

This clonotype was recorded at least ten times. The rearrangement uses TRBV6-2 or TRBV6-3 and TRBJ2-7, with D possibly being TRBD1 (5 bases). Germline CDR1 reads MNHEY; CDR2 reads SVGEGT. This CDR3 comprises 13 residues. V was clipped by 4 bases and J by 4 bases, with 11 bases between them. The CDR3 nucleotides are TGTGCCAGCAGTTTACGACAGCAATACGAGCAGTACTTC. Its protein is CASSLRQQYEQYF.

V is TRBV20-1 and J is TRBJ1-1; tentative D call: TRBD1 (5 bases). CDR1 and CDR2 from the germline V gene are DFQATT and SNEGSKA (reference sequence). V lost 1 base to trimming and J lost 6 bases, with 15 bases between them. CDR3 length: 14 residues. The CDR3, as DNA: TGCAGTGCTAGAGCCGGGGCCCTTGGGGCTGAAGCTTTCTTT. As protein: CSARAGALGAEAFF.

V usage is TRBV7-2 and J usage is TRBJ2-5; D not resolved. The germline CDR1 and CDR2 sequences are SGHTA and FQGNSA. The CDR3 is 13 amino acids. V was shortened by 5 bases and J by 7 bases, with 14 bases between the two germline ends. The CDR3 DNA sequence: TGTGCCAGCAGCCCATGGCCCGATGGGACCCAGTACTTC. This sequence encodes CASSPWPDGTQYF.

The chain has TRBV2 and TRBJ2-7, with D perhaps TRBD1 (7 bases). The CDR3 has 14 residues. V was clipped by 3 bases and J by 10 bases, with 19 bases between them. Germline CDR1 SNHLY, CDR2 FYNNEI. CDR3 amino acids: CASSDRRGQEAQYF. CDR3 DNA: TGTGCCAGCAGTGATCGGAGGGGGCAAGAGGCCCAGTACTTC.

CDR3 bases: TGTGCCAGCTCCACAGACTACACAGATACGCAGTATTTT. Protein product: CASSTDYTDTQYF. The rearrangement links TRBV6-1 to TRBJ2-3, with D possibly matching TRBD2 (5 bases). Between the trimmed V and J ends, which lost 8 bases and 2 bases, there was a span of 11 bases. CDR1 and CDR2 from the germline V gene are MNHNS and SASEGT. The CDR3 covers 13 residues.

This clonotype occurred a few times. V usage is TRBV20-1 and J usage is TRBJ1-3; D is unclear. Germline V lookup: CDR1 DFQATT, CDR2 SNEGSKA (reference sequence). V shed 3 bases and J shed 0 bases, with 9 bases lying between them. This CDR3 spans 14 amino acids. The CDR3 DNA follows: TGCAGTGCTAGGTTAGGTAACTCTGGAAACACCATATATTTT. This codes for CSARLGNSGNTIYF.

This clonotype was observed at least ten times. The chain joins TRBV5-1 to TRBJ2-7; 7 bases map to TRBD1. V trimming: 3 bases; J trimming: 0 bases; junction bases outside the gene matches: 9. The CDR3 has 16 amino acids. The V gene's germline CDR1 is SGHRS and CDR2 YFSETQ. The CDR3 region has the DNA TGCGCCAGCAGCTCGGGCCGGGACAGCAGCTCCTACGAGCAGTACTTC. Amino acid sequence: CASSSGRDSSSYEQYF.

There are a few counts of this clonotype. The chain has TRBV15 and TRBJ2-3; D not certain. Germline V gene data show CDR1 as LNHNV and CDR2 as YYDKDF (reference sequence). Deletions cut 1 base from V and 8 bases from J, with 4 bases between. This CDR3 spans 11 amino acids. DNA for the CDR3: TGTGCCACCAGCAGAGGCTTTACGCAGTATTTT. Translation: CATSRGFTQYF.

This clonotype was counted only a few times. V and J are TRBV13 and TRBJ2-5; 9 nucleotides match TRBD2. The CDR3 sequence is 17 residues long. Trimming took 3 bases from V and 5 from J; bases not matched to a gene: 13. Germline V gives CDR1 PRHDT, CDR2 FYEKMQ (reference sequence). The CDR3 reads CASSFGFGGRAGETQYF. DNA for the CDR3: TGTGCCAGCAGCTTCGGTTTTGGCGGGAGGGCCGGGGAGACCCAGTACTTC.

This clonotype was seen at least ten times. The V and J genes are TRBV29-1 and TRBJ2-7; 9 bases are shared with TRBD1. The germline V gene encodes CDR1 SQVTM and CDR2 ANQGSEA. The CDR3 is 12 amino acids. V trimming: 4 bases; J trimming: 4 bases; junction bases outside the gene matches: 2. The CDR3 nucleotides read TGCAGCGTTGTGGGACAGGGTTACGAGCAGTACTTC. Protein product: CSVVGQGYEQYF.

This clonotype was found a few times. The CDR3 spells CASSPAGSRSQETQYF. In DNA form, the CDR3 reads TGTGCCAGCAGCCCTGCCGGGTCCCGTAGCCAAGAGACCCAGTACTTC. V usage is TRBV7-9 and J usage is TRBJ2-5; D gene ambiguous. Germline values: CDR1 SEHNR, CDR2 FQNEAQ (reference sequence). The ends were cut back, 5 bases at V and 1 base at J, with 17 bases in the middle. This CDR3 has 16 residues.

This clonotype was counted only a few times. This chain links TRBV5-1 with TRBJ2-7, with 12 positions matching TRBD2. Trimming took 3 bases from V and 3 from J; bases not matched to a gene: 4. CDR1 and CDR2 (germline): SGHRS, YFSETQ. The CDR3 is 15 residues long. The CDR3 DNA reads TGCGCCAGCAGCTGGTCGACTAGCGGGAGCTACGAGCAGTACTTC. Its protein is CASSWSTSGSYEQYF. The full variable domain, with the rest looked up from reference TRBV5-1 and TRBJ2-7, is KAGVTQTPRYLIKTRGQQVTLSCSPISGHRSVSWYQQTPGQGLQFLFEYFSETQRNKGNFPGRFSGRQFSNSRSEMNVSTLELGDSALYLCASSWSTSGSYEQYFGPGTRLTVT.

This chain links TRBV20-1 with TRBJ2-3; D might be TRBD2 (5 bases). CDR1 and CDR2 (germline): DFQATT, SNEGSKA (reference sequence). This CDR3 spans 15 amino acids. V lost 7 bases and J lost 2, with 19 bases in between. DNA of the CDR3: TGCAGTGTCCCCCACCCTGCGGGTAACACAGATACGCAGTATTTT. This encodes CSVPHPAGNTDTQYF.

In its sample, this clonotype was seen a few times. The chain joins TRBV4-1 to TRBJ1-2; 7 positions match TRBD1. Germline V gives CDR1 MGHRA, CDR2 YSYEKL. This CDR3 contains 13 residues. V shed 6 bases, J shed 7 bases, and the junction held 8 bases outside the gene matches. The CDR3 coding sequence is TGCGCCAGCAGAATGGACAGGACTAGTGGCTACACCTTC. The encoded protein is CASRMDRTSGYTF.

CDR3 protein: CASSPKTSTGEQYF. The CDR3 bases are TGTGCCAGCAGCCCTAAGACTAGCACGGGCGAGCAGTACTTC. This chain connects TRBV7-8 to TRBJ2-7; the match to TRBD2 covers 7 bases. The CDR3 extends over 14 amino acids. V shed 5 bases and J 6 bases; nucleotides not matched to a gene: 10. Germline CDR1 reads SGHVS; CDR2 reads FQNEAQ.

This rearrangement joins TRBV7-2 to TRBJ2-1; D may be TRBD2 (5 bases). Germline loops: CDR1 SGHTA, CDR2 FQGNSA. Trimming cost V 2 bases and J 9 bases, with 8 bases left between them. The CDR3 contains 12 residues. The CDR3 DNA is TGTGCCAGCAGCTTACGGGAAAGTGAGCAGTTCTTC. This encodes CASSLRESEQFF.

This clonotype has just a few counts. This chain connects TRBV29-1 to TRBJ2-7, with a possible D match to TRBD1 (6 bases). Germline lookup yields CDR1 SQVTM and CDR2 ANQGSEA. CDR3 length equals 15 residues. V lost 0 bases and J 1 base, leaving 13 bases between the germline ends. Written as DNA, the CDR3 is TGCAGCGTTGAAGATCATAGCAGGGGATCCTACGAGCAGTACTTC. Its translation: CSVEDHSRGSYEQYF.